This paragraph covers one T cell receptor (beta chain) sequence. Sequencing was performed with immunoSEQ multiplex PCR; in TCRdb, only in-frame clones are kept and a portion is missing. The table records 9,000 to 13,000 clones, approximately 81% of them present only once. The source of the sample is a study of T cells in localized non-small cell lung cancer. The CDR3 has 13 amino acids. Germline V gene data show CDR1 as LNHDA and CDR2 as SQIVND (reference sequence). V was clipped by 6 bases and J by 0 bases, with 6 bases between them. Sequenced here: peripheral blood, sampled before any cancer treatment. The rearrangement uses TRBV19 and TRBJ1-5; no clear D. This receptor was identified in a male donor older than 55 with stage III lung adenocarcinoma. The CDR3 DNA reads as TGTGCCAGTAGCGCGGCTAGCAATCAGCCCCAGCATTTT. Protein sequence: CASSAASNQPQHF.